This TCR beta chain was profiled in a study of monozygotic twins with inflammatory bowel disease. Whole-study findings and limits: There was no support for any single strong signal or clonotype associated with IBD.

With regard to this clonotype: Antigen unknown.

This CDR3 contains 19 residues. In germline, CDR1 is SGHTA, CDR2 FQGNSA. TCRdb reprocessed the 5' RACE reads; each CDR3 protein has one entry and no DNA is given. Found here are around 370,000 distinct CDR3 sequences; the top ten clones hold just over 2.5%. V usage is TRBV7-2 and J usage is TRBJ2-7; with no DNA, the TCRdb D assignment of TRBD2 cannot be verified. This TCR came from a human donor with ulcerative colitis or Crohn's disease, or a healthy co-twin of an affected twin (not recorded which). The source material was blood. The CDR3 sequence: CASSFSAGGVTLVSYEQYF.